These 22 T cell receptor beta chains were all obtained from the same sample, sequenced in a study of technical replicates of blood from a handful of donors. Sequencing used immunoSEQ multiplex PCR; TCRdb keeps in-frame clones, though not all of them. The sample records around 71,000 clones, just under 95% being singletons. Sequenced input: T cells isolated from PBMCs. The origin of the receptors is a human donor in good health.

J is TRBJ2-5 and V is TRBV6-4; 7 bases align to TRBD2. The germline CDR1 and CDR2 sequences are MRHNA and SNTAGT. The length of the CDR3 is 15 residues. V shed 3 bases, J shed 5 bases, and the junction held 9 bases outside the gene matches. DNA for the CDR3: TGTGCCAGCAGTGAATCTAGCGGAGGGGCGGAGACCCAGTACTTC. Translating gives CASSESSGGAETQYF.

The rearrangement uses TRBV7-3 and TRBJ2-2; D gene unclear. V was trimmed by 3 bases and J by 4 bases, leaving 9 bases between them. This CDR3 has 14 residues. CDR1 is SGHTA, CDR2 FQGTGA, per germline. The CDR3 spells CASSLAAGTGELFF. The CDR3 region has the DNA TGTGCCAGCAGCTTGGCGGCTGGCACCGGGGAGCTGTTTTTT.

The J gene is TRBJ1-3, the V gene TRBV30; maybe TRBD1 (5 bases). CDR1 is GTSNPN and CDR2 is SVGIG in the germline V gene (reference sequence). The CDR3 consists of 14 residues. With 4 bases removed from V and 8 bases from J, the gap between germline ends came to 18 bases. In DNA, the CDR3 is TGTGCCTGGACCAAGGGTCGGGGGGACGACACCATATATTTT. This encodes CAWTKGRGDDTIYF.

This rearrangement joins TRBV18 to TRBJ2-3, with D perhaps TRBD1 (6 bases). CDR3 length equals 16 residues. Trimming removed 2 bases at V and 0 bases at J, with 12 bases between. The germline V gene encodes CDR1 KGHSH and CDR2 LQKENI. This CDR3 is CASSPAGVVSTDTQYF. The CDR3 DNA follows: TGTGCCAGCTCACCAGCAGGGGTAGTAAGCACAGATACGCAGTATTTT. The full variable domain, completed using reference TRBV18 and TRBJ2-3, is NAGVMQNPRHLVRRRGQEARLRCSPMKGHSHVYWYRQLPEEGLKFMVYLQKENIIDESGMPKERFSAEFPKEGPSILRIQQVVRGDSAAYFCASSPAGVVSTDTQYFGPGTRLTVL.

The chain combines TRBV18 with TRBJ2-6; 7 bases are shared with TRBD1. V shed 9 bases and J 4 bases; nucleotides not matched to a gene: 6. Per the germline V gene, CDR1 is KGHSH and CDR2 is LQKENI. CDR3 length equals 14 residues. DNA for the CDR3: TGTGCCAGTTCGACAGGGTCAGGGGCCAACGTCCTGACTTTC. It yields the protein CASSTGSGANVLTF.

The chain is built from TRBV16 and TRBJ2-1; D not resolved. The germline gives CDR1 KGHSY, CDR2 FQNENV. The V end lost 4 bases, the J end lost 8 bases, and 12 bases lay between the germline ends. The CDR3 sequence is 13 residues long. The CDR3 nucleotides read TGTGCCAGCAGCCTTACTAATTATGATGAGCAGTTCTTC. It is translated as CASSLTNYDEQFF.

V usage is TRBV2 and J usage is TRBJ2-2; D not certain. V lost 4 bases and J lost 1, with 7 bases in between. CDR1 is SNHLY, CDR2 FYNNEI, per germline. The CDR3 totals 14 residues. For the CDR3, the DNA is TGTGCCAGCAGTGCCCTCCTGAACACCGGGGAGCTGTTTTTT. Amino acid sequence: CASSALLNTGELFF.

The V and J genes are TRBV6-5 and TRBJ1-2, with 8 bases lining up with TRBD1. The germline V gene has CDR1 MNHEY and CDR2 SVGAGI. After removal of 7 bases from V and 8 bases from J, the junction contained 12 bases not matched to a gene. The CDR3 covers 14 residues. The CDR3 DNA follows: TGTGCCAGCACCGAACGAACAGGGGGTCGAGGCTACACCTTC. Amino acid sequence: CASTERTGGRGYTF.

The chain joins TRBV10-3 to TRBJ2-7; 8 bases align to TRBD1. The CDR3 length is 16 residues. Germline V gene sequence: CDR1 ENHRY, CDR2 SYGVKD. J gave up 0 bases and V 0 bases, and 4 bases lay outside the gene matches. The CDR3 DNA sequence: TGTGCCATCAGTGAGTCGGGACAGGTTCGCTCCTACGAGCAGTACTTC. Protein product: CAISESGQVRSYEQYF.

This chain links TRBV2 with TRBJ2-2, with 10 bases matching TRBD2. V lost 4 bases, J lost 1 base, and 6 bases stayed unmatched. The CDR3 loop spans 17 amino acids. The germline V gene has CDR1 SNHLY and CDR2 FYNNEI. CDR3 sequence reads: CASSVISSGRNTGELFF. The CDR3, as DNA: TGTGCCAGCAGTGTGATCTCTAGCGGGAGGAACACCGGGGAGCTGTTTTTT.

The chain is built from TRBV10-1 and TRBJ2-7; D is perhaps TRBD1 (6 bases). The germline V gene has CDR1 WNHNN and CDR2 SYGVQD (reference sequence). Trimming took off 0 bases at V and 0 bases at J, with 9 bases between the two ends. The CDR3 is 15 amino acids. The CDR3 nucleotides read TGCGCCAGCAGTGAGTCTGGGACAAACTCCTACGAGCAGTACTTC. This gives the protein CASSESGTNSYEQYF.

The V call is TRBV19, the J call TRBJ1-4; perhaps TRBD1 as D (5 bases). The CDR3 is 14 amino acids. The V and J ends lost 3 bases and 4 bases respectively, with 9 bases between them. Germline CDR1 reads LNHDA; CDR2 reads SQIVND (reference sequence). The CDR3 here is CASSITGVNEKLFF. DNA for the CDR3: TGTGCCAGTAGTATCACAGGAGTTAATGAAAAACTGTTTTTT.

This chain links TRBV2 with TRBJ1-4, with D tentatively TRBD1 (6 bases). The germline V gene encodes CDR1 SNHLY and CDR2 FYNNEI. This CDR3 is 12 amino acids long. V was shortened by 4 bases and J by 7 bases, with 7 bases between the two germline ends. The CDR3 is CASSVGGEKLFF. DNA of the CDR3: TGTGCCAGCAGTGTAGGGGGTGAAAAACTGTTTTTT.

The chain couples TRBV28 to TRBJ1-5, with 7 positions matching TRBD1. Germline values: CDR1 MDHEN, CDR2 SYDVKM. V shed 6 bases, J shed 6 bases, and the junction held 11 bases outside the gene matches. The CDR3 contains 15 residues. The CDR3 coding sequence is TGTGCCAGCAGGGAGACAGGGCCTCGGGGTCAGCCCCAGCATTTT. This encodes CASRETGPRGQPQHF.

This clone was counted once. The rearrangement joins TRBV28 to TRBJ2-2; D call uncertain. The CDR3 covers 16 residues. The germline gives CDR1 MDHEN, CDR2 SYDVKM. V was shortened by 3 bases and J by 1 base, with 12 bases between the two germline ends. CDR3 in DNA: TGTGCCAGCAGTTTTTTGCGGTCAAGGAACACCGGGGAGCTGTTTTTT. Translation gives CASSFLRSRNTGELFF. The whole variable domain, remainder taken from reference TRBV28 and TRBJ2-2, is DVKVTQSSRYLVKRTGEKVFLECVQDMDHENMFWYRQDPGLGLRLIYFSYDVKMKEKGDIPEGYSVSREKKERFSLILESASTNQTSMYLCASSFLRSRNTGELFFGEGSRLTVL.

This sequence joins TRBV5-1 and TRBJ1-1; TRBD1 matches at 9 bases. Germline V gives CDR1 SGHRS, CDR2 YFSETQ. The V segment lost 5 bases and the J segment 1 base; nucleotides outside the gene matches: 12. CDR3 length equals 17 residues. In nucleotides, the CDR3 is TGCGCCAGCAGTCCAGAGGACAGGGGATACAGGAACACTGAAGCTTTCTTT. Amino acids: CASSPEDRGYRNTEAFF.

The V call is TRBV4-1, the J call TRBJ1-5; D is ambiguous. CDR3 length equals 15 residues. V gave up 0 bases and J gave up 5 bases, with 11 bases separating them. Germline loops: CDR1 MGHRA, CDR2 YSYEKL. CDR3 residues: CASSQDPALYQPQHF. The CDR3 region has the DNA TGCGCCAGCAGCCAAGATCCAGCGCTATATCAGCCCCAGCATTTT.

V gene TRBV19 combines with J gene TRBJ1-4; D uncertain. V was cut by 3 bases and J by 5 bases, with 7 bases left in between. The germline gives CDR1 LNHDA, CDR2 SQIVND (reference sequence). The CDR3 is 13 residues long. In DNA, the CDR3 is TGTGCCAGTAGTATTCTCGGGAATGAAAAACTGTTTTTT. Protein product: CASSILGNEKLFF.

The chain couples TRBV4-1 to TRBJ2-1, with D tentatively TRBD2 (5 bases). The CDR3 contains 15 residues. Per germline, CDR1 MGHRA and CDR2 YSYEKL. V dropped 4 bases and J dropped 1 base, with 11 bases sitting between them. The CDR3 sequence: CASSREGSSYNEQFF. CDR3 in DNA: TGCGCCAGCAGCCGAGAAGGGAGTTCCTACAATGAGCAGTTCTTC.

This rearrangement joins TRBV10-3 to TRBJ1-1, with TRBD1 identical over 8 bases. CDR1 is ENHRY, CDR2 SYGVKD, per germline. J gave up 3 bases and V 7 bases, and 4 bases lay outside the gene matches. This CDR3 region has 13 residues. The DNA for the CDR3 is TGTGCCATCACCCAGGGGGCGGACACTGAAGCTTTCTTT. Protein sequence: CAITQGADTEAFF.

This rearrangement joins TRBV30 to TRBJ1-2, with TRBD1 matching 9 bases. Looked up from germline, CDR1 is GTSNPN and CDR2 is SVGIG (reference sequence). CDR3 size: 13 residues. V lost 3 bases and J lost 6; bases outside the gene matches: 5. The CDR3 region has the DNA TGTGCCTGGAGCGCCGGGACAGGGAATGGCTACACCTTC. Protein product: CAWSAGTGNGYTF.

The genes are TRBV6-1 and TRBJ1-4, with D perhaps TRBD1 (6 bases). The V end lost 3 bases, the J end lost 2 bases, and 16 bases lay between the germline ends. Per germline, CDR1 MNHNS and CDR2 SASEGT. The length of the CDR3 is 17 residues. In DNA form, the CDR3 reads TGTGCCAGCAGTGACACGGGGGGCGTAGGGACTAATGAAAAACTGTTTTTT. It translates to CASSDTGGVGTNEKLFF.